The rows below give T cell receptor beta chains drawn from one sample of a study of CD8 T cells in ankylosing spondylitis. TCRdb itself ran the 5' RACE reads through MiXCR, one entry per CDR3 protein. There are hundreds of thousands of distinct CDR3 sequences in the sample; 8% to 9.5% occur only once, and approximately 6.2% lies in the top ten. The specimen was blood, either unsorted or a sorted T cell fraction (not recorded which). The receptors shown here come from a male donor with ankylosing spondylitis or in good health (not recorded which). CDR3s include the opening cysteine and the closing phenylalanine or tryptophan. The D gene is left open where the match is weak. Expanded clones are given a class, and other clones once, few, many or no size at all.

NA TRBJ1-4 TRBV7-8 many CASSRATATNEKLFF TGTGCCAGCAGCCGGGCCACCGCAACTAATGAAAAACTGTTTTTT
NA TRBJ2-1 TRBV27 few CASNGGPSYNEQFF TGTGCCAGCAACGGGGGCCCATCCTACAATGAGCAGTTCTTC
NA TRBJ2-6 TRBV29-1 many CSVEGSSYTGANVLTF TGCAGCGTTGAAGGCAGCAGCTATACTGGGGCCAACGTCCTGACTTTC
TRBD2 TRBJ2-1 TRBV4-3 NA CASSQDGLASYNEQFF TGCGCCAGCAGCCAAGATGGACTAGCCTCCTACAATGAGCAGTTCTTC
TRBD2 TRBJ2-1 TRBV3-1 NA CASTPLTSGSLSYNEQFF TGTGCCAGCACCCCTCTGACTAGCGGGAGTCTCTCCTACAATGAGCAGTTCTTC
NA TRBJ1-3 TRBV12-3/TRBV12-4 many CASTTRWFTGNTIYF TGTGCCAGCACTACAAGGTGGTTTACTGGAAACACCATATATTTT
NA TRBJ2-2 TRBV5-1 many CASSLGERANTGELFF TGCGCCAGCAGCTTGGGTGAGCGAGCGAACACCGGGGAGCTGTTTTTT
NA TRBJ2-7 TRBV20-1 few CSASPARELGEQYF TGCAGTGCTAGTCCTGCCAGGGAGTTAGGCGAGCAGTACTTC
NA TRBJ1-5 TRBV20-1 many CSARDSRLVDQPQHF TGCAGTGCTAGAGATTCCCGCCTGGTCGATCAGCCCCAGCATTTT
NA TRBJ1-5 TRBV29-1 many CSVEVKSNQPQHF TGCAGCGTGGAGGTAAAGAGCAATCAGCCCCAGCATTTT
NA TRBJ2-3 TRBV12-3/TRBV12-4 many CAAGTYSTDTQYF TGTGCCGCCGGGACCTACAGCACAGATACGCAGTATTTT
NA TRBJ1-2 TRBV30 NA CAWSIPTRGTGRDGYTF TGTGCCTGGAGTATTCCAACCCGGGGTACAGGGAGAGATGGCTACACCTTC
NA TRBJ2-7 TRBV14 many CASSLSLWEDEQYF TGTGCCAGCAGCCTTTCCCTTTGGGAGGACGAGCAGTACTTC
NA TRBJ2-7 TRBV9 NA CASSADRDQIYEQYF TGTGCCAGCAGCGCAGACCGGGACCAGATTTACGAGCAGTACTTC
TRBD1 TRBJ1-3 TRBV3-1 many CASSPRTGENTIYF TGTGCCAGCAGCCCGAGGACAGGGGAGAACACCATATATTTT
NA TRBJ2-4 TRBV7-2 NA CASSHSAALAKNIQYF TGTGCCAGCAGCCACTCTGCAGCTTTAGCCAAAAACATTCAGTACTTC
TRBD2 TRBJ2-1 TRBV5-1 many CASSLPGLANEQFF TGCGCCAGCAGCTTGCCGGGACTAGCGAATGAGCAGTTCTTC
NA TRBJ2-7 TRBV5-1 many CASSLSPTGSNIYEQYF TGCGCCAGCAGCTTGTCCCCTACAGGGAGCAACATCTACGAGCAGTACTTC
NA TRBJ2-1 TRBV9 many CASSLGTVNNEQFF TGTGCCAGCAGCTTAGGGACCGTAAACAATGAGCAGTTCTTC
NA TRBJ2-3 TRBV7-3 many CASSLRYNPDTQYF TGTGCCAGCAGCTTAAGGTATAACCCAGATACGCAGTATTTT
NA TRBJ2-5 TRBV29-1 many CSVEEAQGKETQYF TGCAGCGTTGAAGAGGCTCAGGGGAAAGAGACCCAGTACTTC
NA TRBJ2-2 TRBV6-2/TRBV6-3 NA CASRETLNTGELFF TGTGCCAGCAGAGAAACACTGAACACCGGGGAGCTGTTTTTT
NA TRBJ2-1 TRBV6-1 many CASSQARGGSYNEQFF TGTGCCAGCAGCCAAGCGAGGGGGGGCTCCTACAATGAGCAGTTCTTC
NA TRBJ2-5 TRBV30 few CAWSMGTGRETQYF TGTGCCTGGAGTATGGGGACGGGACGGGAGACCCAGTACTTC
TRBD2 TRBJ2-1 TRBV5-1 many CASSSSSGGAYNEQFF TGCGCCAGCAGCTCCTCTAGCGGGGGGGCCTACAATGAGCAGTTCTTC
NA TRBJ1-1 TRBV7-9 many CASTLVGMLNTEAFF TGTGCCAGCACCTTGGTCGGAATGTTGAACACTGAAGCTTTCTTT
NA TRBJ2-2 TRBV20-1 many CSATRDAGTGELFF TGCAGTGCTACTAGGGATGCGGGCACCGGGGAGCTGTTTTTT
TRBD2 TRBJ2-1 TRBV7-8 many CASSLLAGEGNEQFF TGTGCCAGCAGCTTGCTAGCGGGAGAGGGCAATGAGCAGTTCTTC
NA TRBJ1-1 TRBV20-1 many CSARDMNTEAFF TGCAGTGCCCGAGACATGAACACTGAAGCTTTCTTT
NA TRBJ2-7 TRBV5-1 many CASSPGDFSYEQYF TGCGCCAGCAGCCCTGGGGACTTCAGCTACGAGCAGTACTTC
TRBD2 TRBJ2-3 TRBV5-1 NA CASSSFAGGDTQYF TGCGCCAGCAGCTCATTCGCGGGAGGAGATACGCAGTATTTT
NA TRBJ2-3 TRBV6-5 many CASSSTGGTDTQYF TGTGCCAGCAGTTCTACGGGGGGCACAGATACGCAGTATTTT
NA TRBJ2-5 TRBV5-1 NA CASSLESTETQYF TGCGCCAGCAGCTTGGAATCGACGGAGACCCAGTACTTC
NA TRBJ2-1 TRBV7-9 many CASSPPGVSYNEQFF TGTGCCAGCAGCCCCCCGGGCGTCTCCTACAATGAGCAGTTCTTC
NA TRBJ2-1 TRBV9 NA CASSVGRTGNEQFF TGTGCCAGCAGCGTGGGGAGAACAGGGAATGAGCAGTTCTTC
NA TRBJ2-3 TRBV7-2 few CASSRGAVRTDTQYF TGTGCCAGCAGTCGGGGGGCCGTGCGCACAGATACGCAGTATTTT
NA TRBJ1-1 TRBV5-5 NA CASRRRGRSDTEAFF TGTGCCAGCCGAAGGCGGGGGCGATCGGACACTGAAGCTTTCTTT
NA TRBJ1-4 TRBV6-2/TRBV6-3 many CASSYSPGAEKLFF TGTGCCAGCAGTTACTCACCAGGAGCTGAAAAACTGTTTTTT
NA TRBJ1-1 TRBV7-9 many CASSLESEAFF TGTGCCAGCAGCTTAGAAAGTGAAGCTTTCTTT
NA TRBJ2-7 TRBV10-3 once CAIRRTEGEQYF TGTGCCATCAGAAGGACAGAGGGCGAGCAGTACTTC
NA TRBJ1-2 TRBV30 many CAWSVTSYGYTF TGTGCCTGGAGTGTGACCTCCTATGGCTACACCTTC
NA TRBJ1-1 TRBV7-2 NA CASRGIGNTESFF TGTGCCAGCAGGGGGATTGGGAACACTGAATCTTTCTTT
NA TRBJ2-3 TRBV24-1 few CATSGPSSGASPDTQYF TGTGCCACCAGTGGCCCATCTTCAGGTGCGAGTCCAGATACGCAGTATTTT
NA TRBJ2-5 TRBV20-1 many CSARDEGETQYF TGCAGTGCTAGAGATGAGGGAGAGACCCAGTACTTC
NA TRBJ2-4 TRBV27 few CASSSSEIAKNIQYF TGTGCCAGCAGTTCCTCGGAGATAGCCAAAAACATTCAGTACTTC
NA TRBJ1-6 TRBV27 NA CASSLSYPDSPLHF TGTGCCAGCAGTTTATCGTACCCAGATTCACCCCTCCACTTT
TRBD2 TRBJ2-3 TRBV20-1 many CSATAAGGSWDTQYF TGCAGTGCTACGGCAGCGGGAGGGTCGTGGGATACGCAGTATTTT
NA TRBJ1-2 TRBV20-1 many CSASGAGTYGYTF TGCAGTGCTAGTGGTGCGGGGACCTATGGCTACACCTTC
TRBD1 TRBJ2-3 TRBV27 many CASSLRDRDTQYF TGTGCCAGCAGTCTCCGGGACAGAGATACGCAGTATTTT
TRBD1 TRBJ1-2 TRBV24-1 many CATSDFGAGGFYGYTF TGTGCCACCAGTGACTTCGGGGCAGGGGGCTTCTATGGCTACACCTTC
NA TRBJ2-1 TRBV7-8 many CASGERARRTNEQFF TGTGCCAGCGGAGAGAGGGCCCGGAGGACAAATGAGCAGTTCTTC
NA TRBJ2-1 TRBV12-3/TRBV12-4 few CASSPLKGPHKNSYNEQFF TGTGCCAGCAGTCCTCTAAAAGGCCCTCACAAGAACTCCTACAATGAGCAGTTCTTC
NA TRBJ2-1 TRBV4-3 NA CASSRQRGVPNEQFF TGCGCCAGCAGCCGGCAAAGGGGGGTCCCCAATGAGCAGTTCTTC
NA TRBJ2-7 TRBV20-1 many CSARFPFDRDSGYEQYF TGCAGTGCTAGATTTCCCTTTGACAGGGACTCTGGCTACGAGCAGTACTTC